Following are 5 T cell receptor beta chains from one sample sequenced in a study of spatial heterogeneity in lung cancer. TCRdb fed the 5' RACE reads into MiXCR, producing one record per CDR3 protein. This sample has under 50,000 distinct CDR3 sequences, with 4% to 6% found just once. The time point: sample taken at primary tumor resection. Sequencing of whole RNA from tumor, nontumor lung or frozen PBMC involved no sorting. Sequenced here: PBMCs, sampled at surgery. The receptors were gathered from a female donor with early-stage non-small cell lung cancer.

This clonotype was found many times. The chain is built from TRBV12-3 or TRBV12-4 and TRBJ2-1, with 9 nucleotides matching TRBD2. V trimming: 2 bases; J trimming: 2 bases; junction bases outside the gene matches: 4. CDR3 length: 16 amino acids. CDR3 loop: CASSLHSGGPYNEQFF. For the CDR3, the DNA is TGTGCCAGCAGTTTACATAGCGGGGGCCCCTACAATGAGCAGTTCTTC.

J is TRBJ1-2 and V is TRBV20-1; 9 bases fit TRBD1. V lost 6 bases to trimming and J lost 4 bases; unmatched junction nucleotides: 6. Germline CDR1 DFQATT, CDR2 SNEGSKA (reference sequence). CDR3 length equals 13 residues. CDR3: CSAFLTGGYGYTF. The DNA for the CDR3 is TGCAGTGCATTTCTGACAGGGGGCTATGGCTACACCTTC.

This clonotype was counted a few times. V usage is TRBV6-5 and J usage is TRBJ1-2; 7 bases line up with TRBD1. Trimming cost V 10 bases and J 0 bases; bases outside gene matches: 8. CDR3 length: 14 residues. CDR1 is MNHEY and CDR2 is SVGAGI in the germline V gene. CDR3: CATTGTETNYGYTF. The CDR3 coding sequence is TGTGCCACCACCGGGACAGAGACTAACTATGGCTACACCTTC.

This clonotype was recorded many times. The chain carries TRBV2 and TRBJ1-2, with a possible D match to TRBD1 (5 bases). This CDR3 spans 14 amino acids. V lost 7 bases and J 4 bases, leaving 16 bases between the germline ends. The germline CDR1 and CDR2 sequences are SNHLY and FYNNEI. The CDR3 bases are TGTGCCAGCACCCCCTGGCAGGGAGGCTATGGCTACACCTTC. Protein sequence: CASTPWQGGYGYTF.

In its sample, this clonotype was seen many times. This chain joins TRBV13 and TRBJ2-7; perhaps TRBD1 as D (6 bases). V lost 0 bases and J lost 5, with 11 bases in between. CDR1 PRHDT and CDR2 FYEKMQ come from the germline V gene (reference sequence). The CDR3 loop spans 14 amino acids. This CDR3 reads CASSLGNRAHEQYF. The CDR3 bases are TGTGCCAGCAGCTTAGGGAACAGGGCCCACGAGCAGTACTTC.